The clone carrying this T cell receptor (beta chain) was picked up many times. The TCR beta CDR3 regions underwent amplification from RNA transcripts. Second-round multiplex PCR came after a first-round RT-PCR that employed HTBI primers. TCRdb reprocessed the multiplex PCR reads via MiXCR and lists one record per CDR3 protein. The table lists over a million distinct CDR3 sequences, 35% to 40% of them singletons. These data originate in a study of Graves' ophthalmopathy and Graves' hyperthyroidism. The TCR was taken from an adult man with Graves' hyperthyroidism. The sequenced sample was peripheral blood or thyroid tissue (not recorded which).

The CDR3 loop is CASGVNTEAFF. CDR3 nucleotide sequence: TGTGCCAGCGGAGTGAACACTGAAGCTTTCTTT. This chain connects TRBV7-9 to TRBJ1-1; no definite D call. Trimming cost V 8 bases and J 0 bases, with 4 bases left between them. CDR1 SEHNR and CDR2 FQNEAQ come from the germline V gene (reference sequence). The CDR3 extends over 11 amino acids.